The T cell receptor beta chain under discussion was sequenced for a study of beta chain features in type 1 diabetes. Whole-study context: Cells sorted and examined across all samples totaled roughly 100,000,000.

Study-wide results and caveats: Whatever favoring of shorter templates PCR might show would apply equally to patients and controls. Researchers report that Type 1 diabetes patients had moderately but significantly shorter TCRB CDR3s across all four CD4+ subsets.

Expressed TCRB transcripts got sequenced, as all isolated RNA was reverse transcribed. Approximately 4 million reads on average were seen across naive, central memory and regulatory T cell samples. Method: immunoSEQ multiplex PCR; TCRdb's copy keeps in-frame clones and lacks some. The table shows hundreds of thousands of clones, with 10% to 15% occurring only once. CD45RO/CCR7/CD25/CD127/CD95/CD27 staining was used to isolate CD4+ naive, central memory, regulatory and stem cell-like memory cells by sorting. With regard to this clone: The antigen is not known. One end of the junction fails to match germline, which may point to a read error.

CDR1 and CDR2 from the germline V gene are GTSNPN and SVGIG (reference sequence). The CDR3 consists of 13 residues. The V call is TRBV30, the J call TRBJ1-1; TRBD1 aligns across 7 bases. The sequencing sample was made of naive CD4+ T cells from blood. This sequence was found in a man aged 18 to 30 with type 1 diabetes. CDR3 sequence (DNA): TGTGCCTGGGCGGGACAGCCGAGCACTAAAGCTTTCTTT. It specifies CAWAGQPSTKAFF.